This passage covers 10 T cell receptor beta chains from one sample sequenced in a study of STAT3 mutations in large granular lymphocyte leukemia. Study observations and caveats: Every T-cell large granular lymphocyte leukemia patient had at least one immunodominant TCR beta clonotype.

Their antigens are not known. Assay used: immunoSEQ multiplex PCR; TCRdb lists only in-frame clones, some missing. This sample has under 4,500 clones; approximately 72% occur once, and the top ten carry 71%. Sequencing input: peripheral blood mononuclear cells. These receptors originate from a man in his sixties with T-cell large granular lymphocyte leukemia. Some clones in this sample may be carry-over from other donors' samples.

This clone was counted only a few times. Here the CDR3 reads CATSRDLYAYEQYF. CDR3 coding DNA: TGTGCCACCAGCAGAGATTTATACGCCTACGAGCAGTACTTC. The chain carries TRBV15 and TRBJ2-7, with D uncertain. Trimming removed 0 bases at V and 2 bases at J, with 8 bases between. The CDR3 runs 14 residues. Germline V gene sequence: CDR1 LNHNV, CDR2 YYDKDF (reference sequence).

The rearrangement links TRBV29-1 to TRBJ2-3; 13 nucleotides line up with TRBD2. CDR1 SQVTM and CDR2 ANQGSEA come from the germline V gene. This CDR3 is built from 15 residues. After removal of 4 bases from V and 1 base from J, the junction contained 2 bases not matched to a gene. This CDR3 is CSVAGTSGGTDTQYF. The CDR3 region has the DNA TGCAGCGTTGCTGGGACTAGCGGGGGCACAGATACGCAGTATTTT.

The chain uses TRBV18 and TRBJ2-7, with a possible D match to TRBD1 (6 bases). With 4 bases removed from V and 6 bases from J, the gap between germline ends came to 10 bases. The CDR3 runs to 12 residues. Germline V gene data show CDR1 as KGHSH and CDR2 as LQKENI. The CDR3 nucleotides are TGTGCCAGCTCACTTAACAGGGCCGAGCAGTACGTC. Its translation: CASSLNRAEQYV.

This chain uses TRBV5-1 with TRBJ2-5; 7 positions match TRBD1. Germline-derived CDR1 and CDR2 are SGHRS and YFSETQ. With V trimmed by 2 bases and J by 7 bases, 5 bases remained unmatched. The CDR3 loop spans 13 amino acids. The CDR3 protein is CASSFDRAGTQYF. Written as DNA, the CDR3 is TGCGCCAGCAGCTTTGACAGGGCCGGGACCCAGTACTTC.

This rearrangement joins TRBV4-1 to TRBJ2-1, with D unresolved. Germline assignment: CDR1 MGHRA and CDR2 YSYEKL. The CDR3 is made up of 13 amino acids. V lost 0 bases and J lost 10, with 10 bases in between. Here the CDR3 DNA reads TGCGCCAGCAGCCAAGATCCAGGTATAGAGCAGTTCTTC. Translation: CASSQDPGIEQFF.

The V gene is TRBV5-4, the J gene TRBJ2-6; the match to TRBD2 covers 8 bases. J gave up 3 bases and V 4 bases, and 12 bases lay outside the gene matches. The CDR3 sequence is 18 residues long. CDR1 and CDR2 from the germline V gene are SGHNT and YYREEE (reference sequence). This chain's CDR3 is CASSPAGLGIGGANVLTF. In DNA, the CDR3 is TGTGCCAGCAGCCCGGCGGGACTAGGGATTGGTGGGGCCAACGTCCTGACTTTC.

The chain uses TRBV13 and TRBJ2-1; no firm D call. Germline V lookup: CDR1 PRHDT, CDR2 FYEKMQ (reference sequence). Trimming pared 1 base from V and 3 bases from J, leaving 7 bases between. The CDR3 totals 14 residues. CDR3 nucleotides: TGTGCCAGCAGCTTAGTGTTGGGCTACAATGAGCAGTTCTTC. This encodes CASSLVLGYNEQFF.

The CDR3 nucleotides read TGTGCCAGCAGCCCCGCGACTGAGCAAGAGACCCAGTACTTC. Its translation is CASSPATEQETQYF. The genes are TRBV9 and TRBJ2-5; D uncertain. The V and J ends lost 4 bases and 2 bases respectively, with 12 bases between them. CDR3 size: 14 residues. Germline CDR1 and CDR2: SGDLS and YYNGEE.

For the CDR3, the DNA is TGTGCCAGCAGCTTAGGGACTAGCGGGGGGGAAACCTACGAGCAGTACTTC. Encoded protein: CASSLGTSGGETYEQYF. The chain recombines TRBV7-8 with TRBJ2-7; 15 bases agree with TRBD2. V lost 1 base to trimming and J lost 2 bases; unmatched junction nucleotides: 3. CDR1 and CDR2 from the germline V gene are SGHVS and FQNEAQ. The CDR3 sequence is 17 residues long.

The chain employs TRBV6-5 and TRBJ1-5, with D possibly TRBD1 on 5 matching bases. The germline CDR1 and CDR2 sequences are MNHEY and SVGAGI. This CDR3 contains 12 residues. Trimming pared 8 bases from V and 4 bases from J, leaving 9 bases between. CDR3 sequence: CASGGGNQPQHF. For the CDR3, the DNA is TGTGCCAGCGGGGGGGGGAATCAGCCCCAGCATTTT.